A single sample gave rise to the 30 T cell receptor beta chains below, sequenced in a study of blood T cell repertoires in COVID-19. Sequencing was performed with immunoSEQ multiplex PCR; in TCRdb, only in-frame clones are kept and a portion is missing. Among about 260,000 clones listed, approximately 88% were seen once. Sequencing used peripheral blood. These receptors were taken from a human donor in a cohort sampled during active COVID-19.

This chain connects TRBV5-4 to TRBJ1-1, with 7 bases identical to TRBD1. The germline gives CDR1 SGHNT, CDR2 YYREEE (reference sequence). After removal of 5 bases from V and 1 base from J, the junction contained 8 bases not matched to a gene. The CDR3 covers 15 residues. In DNA form, the CDR3 reads TGTGCCAGCAGTTTGACAGGGTCGGCGAACACTGAAGCTTTCTTT. Translating gives CASSLTGSANTEAFF.

This sequence joins TRBV10-3 and TRBJ2-6; D is possibly TRBD1 (6 bases). Per germline, CDR1 ENHRY and CDR2 SYGVKD. V was trimmed by 6 bases and J by 0 bases, leaving 15 bases between them. The CDR3 spans 17 residues. In DNA form, the CDR3 reads TGTGCCATCAGGGGGACACGAGACAACTCTGGGGCCAACGTCCTGACTTTC. This sequence encodes CAIRGTRDNSGANVLTF.

The chain joins TRBV28 to TRBJ1-1; the D is unclear. Deletions cut 5 bases from V and 0 bases from J, with 10 bases between. Germline values: CDR1 MDHEN, CDR2 SYDVKM. This CDR3 has 14 residues. The DNA of the CDR3 is TGTGCCAGCAGTGAAACAGCCTTGAACACTGAAGCTTTCTTT. Its translation: CASSETALNTEAFF.

The V gene is TRBV6-5, the J gene TRBJ1-4; 9 bases agree with TRBD1. The germline V gene has CDR1 MNHEY and CDR2 SVGAGI. This CDR3 is 15 amino acids long. V lost 8 bases and J lost 2; bases outside the gene matches: 6. Written as DNA, the CDR3 is TGTGCCAGCCGGACAGGGGAACACACTAATGAAAAACTGTTTTTT. Translated: CASRTGEHTNEKLFF.

The chain links TRBV2 to TRBJ1-5, with D perhaps matching TRBD1 (6 bases). The CDR3 sequence is 13 residues long. CDR1 SNHLY and CDR2 FYNNEI come from the germline V gene. The ends were cut back, 7 bases at V and 4 bases at J, with 11 bases in the middle. The CDR3 coding sequence is TGTGCCAGCATGAGGGGACAAAATCAGCCCCAGCATTTT. As protein: CASMRGQNQPQHF.

This clone occurred a few times. The chain joins TRBV7-9 to TRBJ1-1; tentatively, D is TRBD1 (6 bases). Deletions cut 3 bases from V and 14 bases from J, with 22 bases between. Per germline, CDR1 SEHNR and CDR2 FQNEAQ (reference sequence). The CDR3 spans 14 residues. The CDR3 is CASSFTDRPYLPFF. In nucleotides, the CDR3 is TGTGCCAGCAGCTTTACAGACAGGCCCTATCTTCCCTTCTTT.

This chain connects TRBV5-6 to TRBJ2-7; D gene ambiguous. V shed 1 base and J shed 5 bases, with 7 bases lying between them. This CDR3 spans 12 amino acids. Germline V gene data show CDR1 as SGHDT and CDR2 as YYEEEE. For the CDR3, the DNA is TGTGCCAGCAGCTTGTCTCGGGACGAGCAGTACTTC. Its translation: CASSLSRDEQYF.

The sample holds one count of this clone. This rearrangement joins TRBV20-1 to TRBJ2-3, with D unresolved. CDR1 is DFQATT and CDR2 is SNEGSKA in the germline V gene (reference sequence). The CDR3 spans 11 residues. Trimming cost V 1 base and J 7 bases, with 6 bases left between them. The CDR3 DNA follows: TGCAGTGCTAGAGCGCGGCATACGCAGTATTTT. It translates to CSARARHTQYF.

This clone was seen a single time. The rearrangement uses TRBV14 and TRBJ1-2, with 8 bases matching TRBD1. Trimming removed 1 base from V and 13 bases from J; junction bases left unmatched: 8. This CDR3 comprises 13 residues. Germline V gene data show CDR1 as SGHDN and CDR2 as FVKESK. The DNA of the CDR3 is TGTGCCAGCAGCCAAGGGCAGGGGGCCCCCTCCACCTTC. Protein sequence: CASSQGQGAPSTF.

This chain links TRBV6-2 or TRBV6-3 with TRBJ1-3; D may be TRBD1 (6 bases). CDR1 MNHEY and CDR2 SVGEGT come from the germline V gene. This CDR3 has 14 residues. V lost 4 bases to trimming and J lost 3 bases, with 10 bases between them. The CDR3 DNA reads as TGTGCCAGCAGTTCGAGGACAGTTGGAAACACCATATATTTT. Protein sequence: CASSSRTVGNTIYF.

The J gene is TRBJ1-1, the V gene TRBV4-1, with D unresolved. CDR3 length: 15 residues. Germline V CDR1 and CDR2: MGHRA, YSYEKL. V was cut by 0 bases and J by 4 bases, with 12 bases left in between. The DNA for the CDR3 is TGCGCCAGCAGCCAAGAATCACTGAGCGGCACTGAAGCTTTCTTT. It encodes CASSQESLSGTEAFF.

V and J are TRBV28 and TRBJ1-2; D remains unclear. Trimming took 6 bases from V and 1 from J, leaving 18 bases between them. Germline CDR1 reads MDHEN; CDR2 reads SYDVKM. This CDR3 spans 16 amino acids. CDR3 amino acids: CASSRQRLRLNYGYTF. The CDR3 DNA is TGTGCCAGCAGCCGTCAGCGCCTACGCCTTAACTATGGCTACACCTTC.

The chain carries TRBV2 and TRBJ1-2; D possibly corresponds to TRBD1 (6 bases). With 8 bases removed from V and 6 bases from J, the gap between germline ends came to 16 bases. CDR1 and CDR2 from the germline V gene are SNHLY and FYNNEI. The length of the CDR3 is 13 residues. The CDR3: CASQGQGSHGYTF. Written as DNA, the CDR3 is TGTGCCAGCCAGGGGCAGGGTAGTCATGGCTACACCTTC.

The chain carries TRBV7-2 and TRBJ2-7; 9 bases are shared with TRBD1. This CDR3 is built from 15 residues. Germline values: CDR1 SGHTA, CDR2 FQGNSA. The J segment lost 2 bases and the V segment lost 1 base, leaving 3 bases of the junction unmatched. DNA for the CDR3: TGTGCCAGCAGCTTAGGGGACAGGGTAACCTACGAGCAGTACTTC. Amino acid sequence: CASSLGDRVTYEQYF.

The chain couples TRBV6-5 to TRBJ1-1; no reliable D call. CDR1 MNHEY and CDR2 SVGAGI come from the germline V gene. Between the trimmed V and J ends, which lost 6 bases and 4 bases, there was a span of 18 bases. This CDR3 has 15 residues. The CDR3, as DNA: TGTGCCAGCAGAAACGAAGGCGGGGTTAGCACTGAAGCTTTCTTT. This translates into CASRNEGGVSTEAFF.

V and J are TRBV28 and TRBJ2-6; possible D gene TRBD1, 6 bases. CDR3 length: 16 amino acids. Germline V gene lookup returns CDR1 MDHEN and CDR2 SYDVKM. Trimming took 8 bases from V and 0 from J, leaving 14 bases between them. In DNA form, the CDR3 reads TGTGCCAGCGGTCCGGGACACCCCTCTGGGGCCAACGTCCTGACTTTC. Protein sequence: CASGPGHPSGANVLTF.

V usage is TRBV4-3 and J usage is TRBJ1-6; D is unresolved. The ends were cut back, 0 bases at V and 0 bases at J, with 12 bases in the middle. The CDR3 has 18 residues. Germline lookup yields CDR1 LGHNA and CDR2 YSLEER. The CDR3 spells CASSQDTQLSSYNSPLHF. The CDR3 coding sequence is TGCGCCAGCAGCCAAGATACACAGCTCAGCTCCTATAATTCACCCCTCCACTTT.

The chain employs TRBV7-2 and TRBJ1-3, with unresolved D. The CDR3 consists of 16 residues. V lost 1 base to trimming and J lost 4 bases, with 14 bases between them. The V gene's germline CDR1 is SGHTA and CDR2 FQGNSA. The CDR3 sequence: CASSLEPRGYGNTIYF. The CDR3 DNA is TGTGCCAGCAGCTTAGAACCCCGGGGATACGGAAACACCATATATTTT.

This clone appeared a few times. The J gene is TRBJ1-1, the V gene TRBV4-1; no reliable D call. The CDR3 runs 14 residues. Trimming left V 0 bases short and J 8 bases short, with 13 bases between. Germline-derived CDR1 and CDR2 are MGHRA and YSYEKL. The chain's CDR3 is CASSQELSEREAFF. In DNA form, the CDR3 reads TGCGCCAGCAGCCAAGAATTGAGTGAACGAGAAGCTTTCTTT.

This chain joins TRBV10-3 and TRBJ1-1, with D perhaps TRBD1 (5 bases). Trimming stripped 6 bases from V and 3 bases from J, with 14 bases between. CDR1 and CDR2 (germline): ENHRY, SYGVKD. The CDR3 runs to 14 residues. CDR3 DNA: TGTGCCATCAGCTCATCGGGGGGAGACACTGAAGCTTTCTTT. Its protein product is CAISSSGGDTEAFF.

The V gene is TRBV5-4, the J gene TRBJ1-1; D unclear. The CDR3 has 13 residues. V lost 0 bases and J lost 0, with 3 bases in between. Germline V lookup: CDR1 SGHNT, CDR2 YYREEE (reference sequence). The CDR3 here is CASSLVVNTEAFF. CDR3 coding DNA: TGTGCCAGCAGCTTGGTCGTGAACACTGAAGCTTTCTTT.

The rearrangement joins TRBV30 to TRBJ2-7, with a tentative D call TRBD1 (5 bases). CDR1 and CDR2 from the germline V gene are GTSNPN and SVGIG (reference sequence). This CDR3 is 14 amino acids long. Trimming took off 0 bases at V and 2 bases at J, with 11 bases between the two ends. CDR3: CAWSVKGVPYEQYF. The DNA for the CDR3 is TGTGCCTGGAGTGTAAAAGGGGTTCCCTACGAGCAGTACTTC.

A single count supports this clone. The chain couples TRBV27 to TRBJ1-6; 9 bases are a match to TRBD1. Germline CDR1 MNHEY, CDR2 SMNVEV (reference sequence). The CDR3 totals 19 residues. The V segment lost 5 bases and the J segment 0 bases; nucleotides outside the gene matches: 11. CDR3 DNA: TGTGCCAGCAGTCCACGTCCCGGGACAGGGAGCTCCTATAATTCACCCCTCCACTTT. This translates into CASSPRPGTGSSYNSPLHF.

DNA of the CDR3: TGTGCCAGCAGTTTAGGGCCCCCGGGGGAGCAGTACTTC. Its protein is CASSLGPPGEQYF. This chain joins TRBV12-3 or TRBV12-4 and TRBJ2-7, with D possibly matching TRBD2 (5 bases). The V gene lost 1 base and the J gene lost 7 bases, with 11 bases spanning the gap. This CDR3 has 13 amino acids.

This clone appeared a few times. This chain links TRBV12-3 or TRBV12-4 with TRBJ2-7; possibly TRBD1 for D (5 bases). Trimming stripped 5 bases from V and 8 bases from J, with 10 bases between. This CDR3 is 11 amino acids long. DNA of the CDR3: TGTGCCAGCAGTGCCAGGGTTCAGCAGTACTTC. Residues: CASSARVQQYF.

This clone came up once. This chain uses TRBV5-6 with TRBJ1-5; possible D gene TRBD1, 6 bases. V was clipped by 0 bases and J by 4 bases, with 14 bases between them. This CDR3 comprises 16 residues. Germline CDR1 and CDR2: SGHDT and YYEEEE. CDR3 amino acids: CASSLVGRGDNQPQHF. CDR3 bases: TGTGCCAGCAGCTTGGTGGGGAGGGGGGATAATCAGCCCCAGCATTTT. The variable domain in full, with the rest retrieved from reference TRBV5-6 and TRBJ1-5, is DAGVTQSPTHLIKTRGQQVTLRCSPKSGHDTVSWYQQALGQGPQFIFQYYEEEERQRGNFPDRFSGHQFPNYSSELNVNALLLGDSALYLCASSLVGRGDNQPQHFGDGTRLSIL.

In its sample, this clone was seen once. The chain has TRBV11-2 and TRBJ2-7; D is perhaps TRBD2 (6 bases). This CDR3 has 12 residues. The germline V and J ends were trimmed by 5 bases and 3 bases, with 8 bases remaining between them. From germline, CDR1 is SGHAT and CDR2 FQNNGV. For the CDR3, the DNA is TGTGCCAGCAGCCCGACTAGCTACGAGCAGTACTTC. It yields the protein CASSPTSYEQYF. Looking up the rest from reference TRBV11-2 and TRBJ2-7 gives the full variable domain: EAGVAQSPRYKIIEKRQSVAFWCNPISGHATLYWYQQILGQGPKLLIQFQNNGVVDDSQLPKDRFSAERLKGVDSTLKIQPAKLEDSAVYLCASSPTSYEQYFGPGTRLTVT.

J is TRBJ2-7 and V is TRBV28, with D uncertain. The CDR3 spans 12 residues. CDR1 is MDHEN, CDR2 SYDVKM, per germline. V lost 2 bases to trimming and J lost 3 bases, with 5 bases between them. The CDR3 coding sequence is TGTGCCAGCAGTTTACAGGACTACGAGCAGTACTTC. It encodes CASSLQDYEQYF.

This chain uses TRBV2 with TRBJ2-2, with D maybe TRBD2 (5 bases). Germline values: CDR1 SNHLY, CDR2 FYNNEI. The CDR3 is 15 amino acids. Deletions cut 10 bases from V and 6 bases from J, with 21 bases between. Here the CDR3 DNA reads TGTGCCACTAGGGCACGGAGCGGTCCCTCCGGGGAGCTGTTTTTT. Its protein is CATRARSGPSGELFF.

A single count supports this clone. As DNA, the CDR3 is TGTGCCAGCACGGCGGGGGGGGCTGGAAACACCATATATTTT. Translation gives CASTAGGAGNTIYF. This chain joins TRBV9 and TRBJ1-3; D might be TRBD1 (5 bases). Germline assignment: CDR1 SGDLS and CDR2 YYNGEE. V lost 6 bases, J lost 2 bases, and 12 bases lay in between. The CDR3 runs to 14 residues. The whole variable domain, remainder taken from reference TRBV9 and TRBJ1-3, is DSGVTQTPKHLITATGQRVTLRCSPRSGDLSVYWYQQSLDQGLQFLIQYYNGEERAKGNILERFSAQQFPDLHSELNLSSLELGDSALYFCASTAGGAGNTIYFGEGSWLTVV.